This T cell receptor beta chain was captured by sequencing in a study of CD8 T cells in ankylosing spondylitis. General observations from the study: Certain motif variants had earlier been reported in reactive arthritis synovial fluid and blood.

The table lists this clonotype with a few counts. Its specificity is unknown. Germline values: CDR1 MNHNS, CDR2 SASEGT. The CDR3 sequence is 18 residues long. V dropped 7 bases and J dropped 0 bases, with 21 bases sitting between them. The TCR beta libraries were generated through quantitative 5'-RACE incorporating molecular barcodes. TCRdb ran MiXCR on the 5' RACE reads and lists one entry per CDR3 protein. Of some 290,000 distinct CDR3 sequences in the sample, 20% were seen once. Sequenced sample: blood, either unsorted or a sorted T cell fraction (not recorded which). This TCR came from a male donor with ankylosing spondylitis or in good health (not recorded which). This chain joins TRBV6-1 and TRBJ2-2; perhaps TRBD1 as D (8 bases). CDR3: CASITDRGGTPNTGELFF. The CDR3 DNA reads TGTGCCAGCATCACCGACAGGGGAGGGACCCCGAACACCGGGGAGCTGTTTTTT.